Listed below are T cell receptor beta chains from one sample, sequenced in a study of T cell responses to AZD1222 COVID-19 vaccine. This table comes from immunoSEQ multiplex PCR, and its TCRdb copy is limited to in-frame clones, with some not included. The data hold roughly 150,000 clones, with 70% to 90% observed a single time. The source material was peripheral blood, sampled 28 days after the second AZD1222 dose. All receptors come from an adult who received the AZD1222 COVID-19 vaccine. CDR3s include the opening cysteine and the closing phenylalanine or tryptophan. A D gene is named only where the DNA matches it firmly. Clone size is not always given. Where it is, it says once, few, many or a class for expanded clones.

d_gene | abundance | j_gene | len | v_gene | CDR3nt | CDR3aa
. | . | TRBJ1-5 | 16 | TRBV5-6 | TGTGCCAGCAGCCGCCTCTCCAACCGTGGCAATCAGCCCCAGCATTTT | CASSRLSNRGNQPQHF
. | . | TRBJ1-3 | 14 | TRBV5-6 | TGTGCCAGTCAAGACAGACAACCCAGAAACACCATATATTTT | CASQDRQPRNTIYF
TRBD1 | . | TRBJ1-2 | 12 | TRBV12-3/TRBV12-4 | TGTGCCAGCAGTCGGACAGGCTATGGCTACACCTTC | CASSRTGYGYTF
. | . | TRBJ1-1 | 13 | TRBV5-6 | TGTGCCAGCAGCTTTCGGGGGATAACGGGAGCTTTCTTT | CASSFRGITGAFF
. | few | TRBJ1-1 | 15 | TRBV18 | TGTGCCAGCTCACACTCAGGGATCCCAAACACTGAAGCTTTCTTT | CASSHSGIPNTEAFF
. | few | TRBJ1-6 | 18 | TRBV19 | TGTGCCAGTAGTATGGGGGCGGAAGGGATTACGATGAATTCACCCCTCCACTTT | CASSMGAEGITMNSPLHF
. | . | TRBJ2-2 | 15 | TRBV6-6 | TGTGCCAGCAGTTACCAGGGACGGGATCCCGGGGAGCTGTTTTTT | CASSYQGRDPGELFF
. | . | TRBJ2-2 | 16 | TRBV7-9 | TGTGCCAGCAGCCCCTGGACGGGCAGGGAAGCCGGGGAGCTGTTTTTT | CASSPWTGREAGELFF
TRBD2 | . | TRBJ2-3 | 14 | TRBV7-2 | TGTGCCAGCAGCTTAGTCCTAGCGGCAGATACGCAGTATTTT | CASSLVLAADTQYF
. | . | TRBJ2-2 | 16 | TRBV9 | TGTGCCAGCAGCGTAGGTGGGCAGACAAACACCGGGGAGCTGTTTTTT | CASSVGGQTNTGELFF
. | . | TRBJ1-1 | 15 | TRBV14 | TGTGCCAGCAGCCTAATTGACCGGGACAACACTGAAGCTTTCTTT | CASSLIDRDNTEAFF
TRBD1 | few | TRBJ1-5 | 14 | TRBV19 | TGTGCCAGTAACCACAGGGGAAGGAGTCAGCCCCAGCATTTT | CASNHRGRSQPQHF
TRBD1 | . | TRBJ1-2 | 12 | TRBV25-1 | TGTGCCACTTACAGGGGAGATGATGGCTACACCTTC | CATYRGDDGYTF
TRBD2 | once | TRBJ2-1 | 15 | TRBV27 | TGTGCCAGCAGTTCACTAGCGGGGGGATACAATGAGCAGTTCTTC | CASSSLAGGYNEQFF
. | once | TRBJ1-1 | 14 | TRBV6-1 | TGTGCCAGCAGTGAAGGGAGCCGGGGGCGGAAAGCTTTCTTT | CASSEGSRGRKAFF
. | . | TRBJ1-5 | 14 | TRBV5-1 | TGCGCCAGCAGCTTGGCCACAGGGAATCAGCCCCAGCATTTT | CASSLATGNQPQHF
. | . | TRBJ1-6 | 13 | TRBV2 | TGTGCCAGCATGCAGGATGGAAGTTCACCCCTCCACTTT | CASMQDGSSPLHF
. | . | TRBJ2-5 | 17 | TRBV4-3 | TGCGCCAGCAGCCAAGAAGGAGGTGGGAGGTTCGGAGAGACCCAGTACTTC | CASSQEGGGRFGETQYF
TRBD2 | . | TRBJ2-1 | 15 | TRBV4-1 | TGCGCCAGCTCGCCCCCGAGCGGGGGGGCCGATGAGCAGTTCTTC | CASSPPSGGADEQFF
TRBD1 | . | TRBJ1-5 | 15 | TRBV19 | TGTGCCAGTAGTAACGGGGGACAGCCAAATCAGCCCCAGCATTTT | CASSNGGQPNQPQHF
TRBD1 | . | TRBJ1-2 | 13 | TRBV27 | TGTGCCAGCAGTGGACAGGGGTTACTGGGCTACACCTTC | CASSGQGLLGYTF
. | once | TRBJ2-7 | 12 | TRBV6-2/TRBV6-3 | TGTGCCAGCAGTTACCCCGTAGTCGGGCAGTACTTC | CASSYPVVGQYF
. | . | TRBJ1-4 | 13 | TRBV29-1 | TGCAGCGTCCTGAGGAGTACTAATGAAAAACTGTTTTTT | CSVLRSTNEKLFF
. | . | TRBJ2-4 | 11 | TRBV20-1 | TGCAGTGCTAGCCCAAAAAACATTCAGTACTTC | CSASPKNIQYF
. | . | TRBJ1-5 | 15 | TRBV6-5 | TGTGCCAGCAACTGGGGCCTCCTTCGCAATCAGCCCCAGCATTTT | CASNWGLLRNQPQHF
TRBD1 | few | TRBJ2-1 | 15 | TRBV5-1 | TGCGCCAGCAGCCCAGGACAGGGGGCGAGCAATGAGCAGTTCTTC | CASSPGQGASNEQFF
TRBD2 | . | TRBJ2-2 | 16 | TRBV18 | TGTGCCAGCTCAGGGGCCCTAGCGGGGGCCTCCCAGGAGCTGTTTTTT | CASSGALAGASQELFF
. | . | TRBJ2-5 | 13 | TRBV7-7 | TGTGCCAGCAGCTTTAGCGATCGGGAGACCCAGTACTTC | CASSFSDRETQYF
. | . | TRBJ2-7 | 13 | TRBV2 | TGTGCCAGCCTACCAGGGAGCTCCTACGAGCAGTACTTC | CASLPGSSYEQYF
. | . | TRBJ1-1 | 14 | TRBV29-1 | TGCAGCGTTCATCCCAGGACAGAGAACACTGAAGCTTTCTTT | CSVHPRTENTEAFF
TRBD1 | . | TRBJ2-1 | 16 | TRBV11-2 | TGTGCCAGCAGCTTAGAAAAGGGGGCCCTAATCAATGAGCAGTTCTTC | CASSLEKGALINEQFF
. | once | TRBJ2-1 | 13 | TRBV5-1 | TGCGCCAGCAGCCCCGGGGAGCGGGATGAGCAGTTCTTC | CASSPGERDEQFF
TRBD1 | once | TRBJ2-1 | 16 | TRBV5-1 | TGCGCCAGCAGCTCCCCCGGGACAGGGGGTCAGGGTGAGCAGTTCTTC | CASSSPGTGGQGEQFF
TRBD2 | . | TRBJ2-3 | 18 | TRBV7-9 | TGTGCCAGCAGCCCAGGGACTAGCGGGGCCTCTAGCACAGATACGCAGTATTTT | CASSPGTSGASSTDTQYF
. | . | TRBJ1-5 | 14 | TRBV7-8 | TGTGCCAGCAGCTTAGGGGGAAGAGTTCAGCCCCAGCATTTT | CASSLGGRVQPQHF
TRBD1 | few | TRBJ1-2 | 13 | TRBV18 | TGTGCCAGCTCACCATCAGGGGGCGTCAGCTACACCTTC | CASSPSGGVSYTF
. | . | TRBJ2-3 | 11 | TRBV2 | TGTGCCATAGGGACTGTGGATACGCAGTATTTT | CAIGTVDTQYF
. | once | TRBJ1-2 | 12 | TRBV5-4 | TGTGCCAGCAGCTTGGATACCTATGGCTACACCTTC | CASSLDTYGYTF
. | . | TRBJ2-7 | 15 | TRBV5-1 | TGCGCCAGCAGCCCACAGGGAGGGCTTTCCTACGAGCAGTACTTC | CASSPQGGLSYEQYF
. | . | TRBJ2-4 | 13 | TRBV6-5 | TGTGCCAGCTACCCGGGCCAGGGTTACATTCAGTACTTC | CASYPGQGYIQYF
. | . | TRBJ1-2 | 15 | TRBV10-3 | TGTGCCATCAGTGAGGCAGCCACTAATAACTATGGCTACACCTTC | CAISEAATNNYGYTF
TRBD2 | . | TRBJ2-1 | 14 | TRBV10-3 | TGTGCCATCAGTGATGTAGCGGGGTATAATGAGCAGTTCTTC | CAISDVAGYNEQFF
. | . | TRBJ2-3 | 15 | TRBV24-1 | TGTGCCACGTCGAATGGGGAGGCTAGCACAGATACGCAGTATTTT | CATSNGEASTDTQYF
. | . | TRBJ2-3 | 17 | TRBV4-1 | TGCGCCAGCAGCCGCCAAGAATTAGCGGAAAGCACAGATACGCAGTATTTT | CASSRQELAESTDTQYF
TRBD1 | . | TRBJ1-1 | 16 | TRBV5-1 | TGCGCCAGCACCAAAAATCCGGGACAGGGGAACACTGAAGCTTTCTTT | CASTKNPGQGNTEAFF
. | . | TRBJ2-5 | 16 | TRBV11-2 | TGTGCCAGCAGCTTAGTCCGGGGCCCCCTCCAAGAGACCCAGTACTTC | CASSLVRGPLQETQYF
. | . | TRBJ2-3 | 16 | TRBV2 | TGTGCCAGCAGCGAAAAAAGGGGGGGGGCGACAGATACGCAGTATTTT | CASSEKRGGATDTQYF
TRBD2 | . | TRBJ2-3 | 16 | TRBV10-3 | TGTGCCATCACCCCTGCCGCGGGGGGGGGCACAGATACGCAGTATTTT | CAITPAAGGGTDTQYF
. | . | TRBJ1-4 | 13 | TRBV21-1 | TGTGCCAGCAACGGCTCCTCTGGTGAAAAACTGTTTTTT | CASNGSSGEKLFF
TRBD1 | . | TRBJ1-2 | 13 | TRBV19 | TGTGCCAGTACCTACAGGGGAAGAGATGGCTACACCTTC | CASTYRGRDGYTF